The 5 T cell receptor beta chains presented below share a single source sample, sequenced in a study of shared clonotypes between healthy human individuals. Generated by immunoSEQ multiplex PCR, the TCRdb table keeps only in-frame clones and is missing some. The table lists about 1.5 million clones, nearly 99% of them singletons. Sequencing was done on a sample of naive CD4+ T cells sorted from blood. Subset denoted: CD45RA+ positively selected. These receptors came from a man aged 25 to 40 in good health.

The chain couples TRBV2 to TRBJ2-7; D is possibly TRBD1 or TRBD2 (5 bases each). The germline V gene encodes CDR1 SNHLY and CDR2 FYNNEI. The V end lost 5 bases, the J end lost 1 base, and 12 bases lay between the germline ends. The CDR3 runs to 14 residues. The DNA of the CDR3 is TGTGCCAGCAGTCAAGGGTGGGGGTCCTACGAGCAGTACTTC. Its translation: CASSQGWGSYEQYF.

The chain recombines TRBV6-5 with TRBJ1-5; a weak D match, TRBD1 (5 bases). The CDR3 consists of 14 residues. Germline assignment: CDR1 MNHEY and CDR2 SVGAGI. The V and J ends lost 6 bases and 1 base respectively, with 10 bases between them. The CDR3 DNA is TGTGCCAGCAGGGTACGGGGGAGCAATCAGCCCCAGCATTTT. This encodes CASRVRGSNQPQHF.

The chain recombines TRBV7-9 with TRBJ2-1; D is ambiguous. The germline V gene has CDR1 SEHNR and CDR2 FQNEAQ (reference sequence). The V and J ends lost 3 bases and 5 bases respectively, with 8 bases between them. The CDR3 loop spans 13 amino acids. The CDR3: CASSFGWDNEQFF. The CDR3, as DNA: TGTGCCAGCAGCTTTGGGTGGGACAATGAGCAGTTCTTC.

J is TRBJ2-2 and V is TRBV9; 10 bases agree with TRBD2. Germline values: CDR1 SGDLS, CDR2 YYNGEE. This CDR3 contains 14 residues. V lost 5 bases and J lost 6; bases outside the gene matches: 4. In nucleotides, the CDR3 is TGTGCCAGCAGTCTAGCGGGAGCTCCCGGGGAGCTGTTTTTT. Its translation: CASSLAGAPGELFF.

The chain joins TRBV11-3 to TRBJ2-3, with 11 bases that match TRBD2. CDR1 and CDR2 from the germline V gene are SGHNT and YENEEA. This CDR3 contains 20 residues. V gave up 5 bases and J gave up 0 bases; unmatched junction bases: 16. The CDR3 DNA follows: TGTGCCAGCAGCCCCAGGTTCGGAGTAGCGGGAGGGTCTAGCACAGATACGCAGTATTTT. Residues: CASSPRFGVAGGSSTDTQYF. Filled out from reference TRBV11-3 and TRBJ2-3, the complete variable domain reads EAGVVQSPRYKIIEKKQPVAFWCNPISGHNTLYWYLQNLGQGPELLIRYENEEAVDDSQLPKDRFSAERLKGVDSTLKIQPAELGDSAVYLCASSPRFGVAGGSSTDTQYFGPGTRLTVL.